Each of the 2 T cell receptor beta chains below was sequenced from the same sample in a study of OX40 agonist ivuxolimab in advanced cancers. Data came from immunoSEQ multiplex PCR; TCRdb stores just in-frame clones and leaves some out. This sample yields about 97,000 clones, of which 86% are seen a single time; more than 5.5% belongs to the top ten. The sample consisted of CD4+ or CD8+ T cells sorted from blood, taken in a trial of the OX40 agonist ivuxolimab. Receptors originate from an adult with an advanced solid tumor such as melanoma, head and neck, liver or kidney cancer.

The V and J genes are TRBV9 and TRBJ1-4; no clear D gene. V lost 4 bases and J lost 8, with 12 bases in between. The germline gives CDR1 SGDLS, CDR2 YYNGEE. The CDR3 has 13 residues. The CDR3 coding sequence is TGTGCCAGCAGCACCTCTATTGGAGAAAAACTGTTTTTT. The encoded protein is CASSTSIGEKLFF.

V and J are TRBV7-2 and TRBJ1-3, with 7 bases matching TRBD1. The CDR3 loop spans 14 amino acids. Germline trimming cut 8 bases from V and 7 bases from J; bases unmatched to any gene: 11. In germline, CDR1 is SGHTA, CDR2 FQGNSA. CDR3 loop: CASRQGLEWNTIYF. DNA for the CDR3: TGTGCCAGCCGACAGGGTTTAGAGTGGAACACCATATATTTT.